Shown below are 11 T cell receptor beta chains from a single sample sequenced in a study of T-cell memory formation after mild COVID-19. TCRdb used MiXCR to reprocess the 5' RACE reads, holding one entry per CDR3 protein. Of roughly 190,000 distinct CDR3 sequences listed, around 19% were seen once; the top ten hold 2.4%. Sample: PBMCs or a T cell subset sorted from them (not recorded which). These receptors were collected from an adult woman who had mild COVID-19 (a few samples of this study predate the infection). Cell type and time point are not known.

The sample holds many counts of this clonotype. The gene calls are TRBV10-3 and TRBJ2-7, with D uncertain. There are 15 residues in the CDR3. V lost 4 bases and J 3 bases, leaving 16 bases between the germline ends. Per the germline V gene, CDR1 is ENHRY and CDR2 is SYGVKD. CDR3 in amino acids: CAISGGTDRNYEQYF. CDR3 nucleotide sequence: TGTGCCATCAGTGGGGGAACGGACCGCAACTACGAGCAGTACTTC.

This clonotype was seen ten or more times. The chain joins TRBV4-1 to TRBJ2-5; D ambiguous. V lost 0 bases to trimming and J lost 5 bases, with 10 bases between them. CDR3 length equals 14 residues. Germline assignment: CDR1 MGHRA and CDR2 YSYEKL. The CDR3 loop reads CASSQDLGVETQYF. The DNA of the CDR3 is TGCGCCAGCAGCCAAGATCTCGGTGTTGAGACCCAGTACTTC.

This clonotype showed up just a few times. The chain recombines TRBV12-3 or TRBV12-4 with TRBJ2-3; weak D call: TRBD1 (7 bases). Trimming stripped 8 bases from V and 10 bases from J, with 16 bases between. The CDR3 consists of 12 residues. The CDR3 loop reads CASWGAGGPQYF. CDR3 nucleotides: TGTGCCAGCTGGGGGGCAGGGGGTCCGCAGTATTTT.

J is TRBJ2-5 and V is TRBV11-2; D is perhaps TRBD2 (6 bases). The CDR3 has 15 residues. From germline, CDR1 is SGHAT and CDR2 FQNNGV. Trimming stripped 5 bases from V and 7 bases from J, with 20 bases between. DNA for the CDR3: TGTGCCAGCAGCCCGGGACTTGCCTTGCGGGTGACCCAGTACTTC. Its translation is CASSPGLALRVTQYF.

This clonotype has more than one count but fewer than ten. The CDR3 region has the DNA TGTGCCTGGAGCCCACGTGGGACGGGGCCCCAGCATTTT. This sequence encodes CAWSPRGTGPQHF. This rearrangement joins TRBV30 to TRBJ1-5; maybe TRBD1 (5 bases). Germline V lookup: CDR1 GTSNPN, CDR2 SVGIG (reference sequence). The CDR3 is made up of 13 amino acids. The ends were cut back, 3 bases at V and 9 bases at J, with 15 bases in the middle.

This clonotype was observed once. This chain uses TRBV20-1 with TRBJ1-2; no clear D. The CDR3 runs to 14 residues. V was clipped by 4 bases and J by 4 bases, with 16 bases between them. Germline V gene data show CDR1 as DFQATT and CDR2 as SNEGSKA (reference sequence). The CDR3 reads CSAIASVPVYGYTF. The DNA of the CDR3 is TGCAGTGCTATTGCTAGTGTACCGGTCTATGGCTACACCTTC.

The CDR3: CASSQVPSGRSTDTQYF. DNA for the CDR3: TGTGCCAGCAGCCAAGTGCCTAGCGGGAGGAGCACAGATACGCAGTATTTT. The chain combines TRBV4-2 with TRBJ2-3; the match to TRBD2 covers 11 bases. The CDR3 spans 17 residues. Unmatched junction bases numbered 3, after V lost 1 base and J lost 0 bases. CDR1 LGHNA and CDR2 YNFKEQ come from the germline V gene.

The chain carries TRBV29-1 and TRBJ2-1; D is possibly TRBD2 (6 bases). V dropped 2 bases and J dropped 7 bases, with 18 bases sitting between them. Germline V CDR1 and CDR2: SQVTM, ANQGSEA. The length of the CDR3 is 15 residues. CDR3 sequence: CSVERGNNPPNEQFF. CDR3 DNA: TGCAGCGTTGAACGGGGGAACAATCCACCTAATGAGCAGTTCTTC.

This clonotype was counted only a few times. The gene calls are TRBV6-5 and TRBJ2-3; 7 bases are a match to TRBD2. J gave up 0 bases and V 6 bases, and 9 bases lay outside the gene matches. The CDR3 has 16 amino acids. CDR1 MNHEY and CDR2 SVGAGI come from the germline V gene. For the CDR3, the DNA is TGTGCCAGCAGACTGCTAGCGGCCTCTAGCACAGATACGCAGTATTTT. This sequence encodes CASRLLAASSTDTQYF.

This clonotype was observed a handful of times. This chain links TRBV7-2 with TRBJ2-5, with a weak D call TRBD2 (5 bases). From germline, CDR1 is SGHTA and CDR2 FQGNSA. This CDR3 is 15 amino acids long. V was trimmed by 1 base and J by 3 bases, leaving 12 bases between them. The CDR3 DNA sequence: TGTGCCAGCAGCTTAGGGTCTGGGAGAGAAGAGACCCAGTACTTC. Protein product: CASSLGSGREETQYF.

This clonotype was counted a few times. The CDR3 bases are TGTGCCAGCAGCTCCGGGCAGGGGGCGAATCAGCCCCAGCATTTT. Translating gives CASSSGQGANQPQHF. V is TRBV3-1 and J is TRBJ1-5; 8 nucleotides match TRBD1. The V and J ends lost 5 bases and 4 bases, in that order; junction bases with no gene match: 7. This CDR3 is 15 amino acids long. CDR1 is LGHDT, CDR2 YNNKEL, per germline (reference sequence).